This T cell receptor (beta chain) was observed in a study of Ad26.COV2.S vaccination and SARS-CoV-2 variants. Study-level results: There was reportedly substantial breadth in spike-specific CD8+ and CD4+ T cell responses after vaccination.

V lost 4 bases to trimming and J lost 0 bases, with 13 bases between them. CDR1 is KGHSH and CDR2 is LQKENI in the germline V gene. The length of the CDR3 is 17 residues. This clone appeared a few times. Its antigen is unknown. Here immunoSEQ multiplex PCR was the method, and the copy in TCRdb shows in-frame clones only, minus some. The top ten clones hold about 1.5% of a sample with roughly 700,000 clones, more than 70% of them seen once. As for treatment: 15 to 20 received Ad26.COV2.S at low or high dose, single or two shots; five or six received placebo; per-sample allocation not given. At day 63 after the first vaccine or placebo injection, samples were drawn.

The chain has TRBV18 and TRBJ2-6; D is unclear. The sample here was peripheral blood, taken in a trial of Ad26.COV2.S vaccine versus placebo. This TCR derives from a person between 18 and 65 years old who received the Ad26.COV2.S COVID-19 vaccine or a placebo. The CDR3 bases are TGTGCCAGCTCACGGGCAGGCCCTAACTCTGGGGCCAACGTCCTGACTTTC. Its translation is CASSRAGPNSGANVLTF.